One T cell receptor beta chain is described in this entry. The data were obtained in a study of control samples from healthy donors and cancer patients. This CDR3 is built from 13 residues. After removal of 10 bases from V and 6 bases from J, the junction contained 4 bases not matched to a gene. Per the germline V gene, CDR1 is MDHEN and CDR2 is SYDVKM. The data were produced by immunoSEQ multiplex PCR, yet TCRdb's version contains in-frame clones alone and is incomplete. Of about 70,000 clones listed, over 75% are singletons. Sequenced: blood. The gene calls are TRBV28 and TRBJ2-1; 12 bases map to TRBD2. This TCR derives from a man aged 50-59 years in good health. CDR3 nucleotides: TGTGCCATTTCTAGCGGGGGGGCCAATGAGCAGTTCTTC. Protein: CAISSGGANEQFF.